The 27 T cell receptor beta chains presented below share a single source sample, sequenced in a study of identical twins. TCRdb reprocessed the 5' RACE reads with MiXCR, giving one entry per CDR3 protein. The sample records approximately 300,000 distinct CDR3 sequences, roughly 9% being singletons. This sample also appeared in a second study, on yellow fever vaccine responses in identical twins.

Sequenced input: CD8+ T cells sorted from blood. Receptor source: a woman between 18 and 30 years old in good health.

The CDR3 is CASSQAVGEETQYF. The CDR3 DNA follows: TGCGCCAGCAGCCAAGCAGTGGGTGAGGAGACCCAGTACTTC. The V gene is TRBV4-1, the J gene TRBJ2-5; D uncertain. The CDR3 spans 14 residues. Trimming took 1 base from V and 5 from J, leaving 11 bases between them. Germline-derived CDR1 and CDR2 are MGHRA and YSYEKL.

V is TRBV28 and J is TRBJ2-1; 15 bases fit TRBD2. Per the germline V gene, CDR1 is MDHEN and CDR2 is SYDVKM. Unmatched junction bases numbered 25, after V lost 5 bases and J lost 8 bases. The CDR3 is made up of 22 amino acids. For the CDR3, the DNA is TGTGCCAGCAGTCTTCACCGTATAGACACCTCCGGACTAGCGGGAGGGCGCGATGAGCAGTTCTTC. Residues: CASSLHRIDTSGLAGGRDEQFF.

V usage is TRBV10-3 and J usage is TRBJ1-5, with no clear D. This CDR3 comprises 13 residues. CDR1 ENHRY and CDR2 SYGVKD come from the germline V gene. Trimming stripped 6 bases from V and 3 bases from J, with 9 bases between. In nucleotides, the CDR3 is TGTGCCATCAGGGAGGCAGACAATCAGCCCCAGCATTTT. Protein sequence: CAIREADNQPQHF.

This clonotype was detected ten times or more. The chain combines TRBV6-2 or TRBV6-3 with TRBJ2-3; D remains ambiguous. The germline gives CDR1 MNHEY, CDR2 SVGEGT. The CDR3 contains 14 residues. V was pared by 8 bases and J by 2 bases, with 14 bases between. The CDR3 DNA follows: TGTGCCAGCGGAGCCACAGAGCCCACAGATACGCAGTATTTT. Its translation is CASGATEPTDTQYF.

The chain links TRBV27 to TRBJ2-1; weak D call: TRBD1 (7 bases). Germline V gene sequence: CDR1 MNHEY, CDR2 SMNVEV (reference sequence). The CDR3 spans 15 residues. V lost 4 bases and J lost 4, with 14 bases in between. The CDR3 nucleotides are TGTGCCAGCAGTTCAGTCCCAGGGGGGTACAATGAGCAGTTCTTC. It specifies CASSSVPGGYNEQFF.

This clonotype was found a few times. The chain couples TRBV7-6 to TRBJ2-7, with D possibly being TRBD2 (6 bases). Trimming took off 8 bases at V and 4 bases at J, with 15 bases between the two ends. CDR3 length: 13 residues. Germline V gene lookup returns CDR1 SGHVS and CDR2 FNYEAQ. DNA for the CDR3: TGTGCCAGCTCGGGACTCCTCACGTACGAGCAGTACTTC. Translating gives CASSGLLTYEQYF.

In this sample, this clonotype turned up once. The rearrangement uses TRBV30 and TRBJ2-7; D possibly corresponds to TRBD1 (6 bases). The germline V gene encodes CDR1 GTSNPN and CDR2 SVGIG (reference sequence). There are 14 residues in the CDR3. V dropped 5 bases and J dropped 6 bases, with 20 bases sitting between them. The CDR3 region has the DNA TGTGCCTGGGCTAGCTGGGCAGGGGAATCCGAGCAGTACTTC. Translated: CAWASWAGESEQYF.

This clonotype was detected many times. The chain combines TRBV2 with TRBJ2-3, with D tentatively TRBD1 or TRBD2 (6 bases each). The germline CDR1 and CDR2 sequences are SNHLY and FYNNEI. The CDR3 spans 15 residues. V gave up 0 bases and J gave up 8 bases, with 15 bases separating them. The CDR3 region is CASSEALGGLATQYF. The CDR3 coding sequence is TGTGCCAGCAGTGAAGCGCTCGGGGGCCTAGCTACGCAGTATTTT.

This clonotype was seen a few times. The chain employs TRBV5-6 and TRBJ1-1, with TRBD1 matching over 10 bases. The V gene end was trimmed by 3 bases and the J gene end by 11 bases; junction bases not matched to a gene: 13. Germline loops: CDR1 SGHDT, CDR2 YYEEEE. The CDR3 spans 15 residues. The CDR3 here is CASSSTGGADLRAFF. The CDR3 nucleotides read TGTGCCAGCAGCTCGACAGGGGGCGCGGACCTGAGGGCTTTCTTT.

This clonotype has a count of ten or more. For the CDR3, the DNA is TGTGCCACCAGTCCGGACACGAACACCGGGGAGCTGTTTTTT. It specifies CATSPDTNTGELFF. The chain uses TRBV24-1 and TRBJ2-2, with a tentative D call TRBD1 (5 bases). In germline, CDR1 is KGHDR, CDR2 SFDVKD. The V end lost 6 bases, the J end lost 0 bases, and 7 bases lay between the germline ends. CDR3 length equals 14 residues.

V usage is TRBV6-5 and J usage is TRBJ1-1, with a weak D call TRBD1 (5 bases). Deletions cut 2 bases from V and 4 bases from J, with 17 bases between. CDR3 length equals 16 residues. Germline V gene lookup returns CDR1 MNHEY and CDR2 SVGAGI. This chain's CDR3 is CASSYHPVEGPTEAFF. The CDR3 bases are TGTGCCAGCAGTTACCACCCGGTTGAGGGGCCCACTGAAGCTTTCTTT.

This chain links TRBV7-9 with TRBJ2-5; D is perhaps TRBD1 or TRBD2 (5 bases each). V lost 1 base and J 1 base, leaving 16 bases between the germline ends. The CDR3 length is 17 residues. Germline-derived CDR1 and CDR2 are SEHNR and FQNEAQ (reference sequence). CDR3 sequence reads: CASSLEGLGVPQETQYF. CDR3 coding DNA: TGTGCCAGCAGCTTAGAGGGGCTGGGGGTGCCCCAAGAGACCCAGTACTTC.

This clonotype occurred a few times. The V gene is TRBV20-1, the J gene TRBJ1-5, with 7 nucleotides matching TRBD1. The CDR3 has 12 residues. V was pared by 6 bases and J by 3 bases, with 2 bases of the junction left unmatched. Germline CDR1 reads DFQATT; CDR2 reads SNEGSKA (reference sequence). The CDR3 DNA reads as TGCAGTGCCACAGGGGTCAATCAGCCCCAGCATTTT. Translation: CSATGVNQPQHF.

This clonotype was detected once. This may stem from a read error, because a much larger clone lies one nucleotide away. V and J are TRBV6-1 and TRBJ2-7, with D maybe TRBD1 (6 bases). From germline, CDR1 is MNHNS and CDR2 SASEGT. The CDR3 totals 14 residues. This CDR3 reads CASSWTVGSFEQYF. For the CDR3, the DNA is TGTGCCAGCAGCTGGACAGTGGGATCCTTCGAGCAGTACTTC.

CDR3: CSVETSEYSYEQYF. CDR3 sequence (DNA): TGCAGCGTTGAAACTAGCGAATACTCCTACGAGCAGTACTTC. The chain joins TRBV29-1 to TRBJ2-7; 7 bases fit TRBD2. The CDR3 is 14 amino acids. Trimming at V came to 2 bases and at J to 0 bases, leaving 4 bases not matched to a gene. Germline assignment: CDR1 SQVTM and CDR2 ANQGSEA.

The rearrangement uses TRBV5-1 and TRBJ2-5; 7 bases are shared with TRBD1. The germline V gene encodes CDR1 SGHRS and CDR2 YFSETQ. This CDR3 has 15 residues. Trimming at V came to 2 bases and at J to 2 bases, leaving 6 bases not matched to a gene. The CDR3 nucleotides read TGCGCCAGCAGCTTTAAGACAGGGCGTCAAGAGACCCAGTACTTC. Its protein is CASSFKTGRQETQYF.

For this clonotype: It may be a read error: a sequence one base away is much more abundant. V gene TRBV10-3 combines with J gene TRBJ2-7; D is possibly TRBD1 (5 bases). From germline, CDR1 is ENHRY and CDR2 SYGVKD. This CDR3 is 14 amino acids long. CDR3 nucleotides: TGTGCCAACAGTGATCAGGGAAGCTCCTACGAGCAGTACTTC. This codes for CANSDQGSSYEQYF.

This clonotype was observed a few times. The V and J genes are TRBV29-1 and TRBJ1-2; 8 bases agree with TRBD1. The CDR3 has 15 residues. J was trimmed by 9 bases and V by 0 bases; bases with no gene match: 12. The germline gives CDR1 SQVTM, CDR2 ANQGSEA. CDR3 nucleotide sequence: TGCAGCGTTGAAGACCCTAATCAGGGGGCGTTCAGCTACACCTTC. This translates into CSVEDPNQGAFSYTF.

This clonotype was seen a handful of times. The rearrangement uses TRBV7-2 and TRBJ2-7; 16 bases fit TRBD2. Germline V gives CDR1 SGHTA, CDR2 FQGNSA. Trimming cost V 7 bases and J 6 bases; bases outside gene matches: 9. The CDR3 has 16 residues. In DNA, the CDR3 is TGTGCCAGCAAGACCGGGACTAGCGGGGGGGCCTCCGAGCAGTACTTC. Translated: CASKTGTSGGASEQYF.

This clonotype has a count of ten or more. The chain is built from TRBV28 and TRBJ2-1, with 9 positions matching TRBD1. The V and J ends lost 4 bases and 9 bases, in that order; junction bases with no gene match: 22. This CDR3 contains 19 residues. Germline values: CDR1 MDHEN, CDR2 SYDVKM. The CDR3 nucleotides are TGTGCCAGCAGTTCGTACAGGGGGCGATCCCCTACTGCTTATGGTGAGCAGTTCTTC. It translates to CASSSYRGRSPTAYGEQFF. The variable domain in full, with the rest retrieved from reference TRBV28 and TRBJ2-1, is DVKVTQSSRYLVKRTGEKVFLECVQDMDHENMFWYRQDPGLGLRLIYFSYDVKMKEKGDIPEGYSVSREKKERFSLILESASTNQTSMYLCASSSYRGRSPTAYGEQFFGPGTRLTVL.

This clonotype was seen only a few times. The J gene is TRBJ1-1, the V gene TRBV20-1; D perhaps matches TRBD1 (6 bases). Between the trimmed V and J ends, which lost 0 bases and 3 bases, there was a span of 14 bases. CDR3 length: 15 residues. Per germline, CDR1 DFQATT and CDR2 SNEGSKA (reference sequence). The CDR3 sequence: CSARDLQGIDTEAFF. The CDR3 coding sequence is TGCAGTGCTAGAGATCTGCAGGGGATCGACACTGAAGCTTTCTTT.

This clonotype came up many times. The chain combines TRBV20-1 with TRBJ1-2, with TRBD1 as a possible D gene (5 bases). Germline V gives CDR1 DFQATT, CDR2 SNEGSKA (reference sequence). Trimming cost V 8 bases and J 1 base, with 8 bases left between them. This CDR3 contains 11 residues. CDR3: CSRQLNYGYTF. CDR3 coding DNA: TGCAGTAGACAGCTTAACTATGGCTACACCTTC.

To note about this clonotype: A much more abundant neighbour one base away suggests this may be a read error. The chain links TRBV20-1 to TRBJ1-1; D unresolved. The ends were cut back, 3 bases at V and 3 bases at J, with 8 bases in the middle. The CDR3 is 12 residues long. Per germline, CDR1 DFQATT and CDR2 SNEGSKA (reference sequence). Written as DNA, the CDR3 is TGCAGTGCTAGCCTCGGGGACACTGAAGCTTTCTTT. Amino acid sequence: CSASLGDTEAFF.

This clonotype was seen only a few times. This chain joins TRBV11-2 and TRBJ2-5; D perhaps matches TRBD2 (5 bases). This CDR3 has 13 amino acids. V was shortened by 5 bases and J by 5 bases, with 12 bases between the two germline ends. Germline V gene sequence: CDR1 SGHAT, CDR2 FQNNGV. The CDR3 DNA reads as TGTGCCAGCAGCCCTGAAGCGGAGGAGACCCAGTACTTC. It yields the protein CASSPEAEETQYF.

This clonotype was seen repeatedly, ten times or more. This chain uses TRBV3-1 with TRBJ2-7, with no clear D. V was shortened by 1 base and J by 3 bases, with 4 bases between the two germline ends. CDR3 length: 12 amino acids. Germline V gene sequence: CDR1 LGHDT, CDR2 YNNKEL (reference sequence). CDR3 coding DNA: TGTGCCAGCAGCCAAGTTGACTACGAGCAGTACTTC. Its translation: CASSQVDYEQYF.

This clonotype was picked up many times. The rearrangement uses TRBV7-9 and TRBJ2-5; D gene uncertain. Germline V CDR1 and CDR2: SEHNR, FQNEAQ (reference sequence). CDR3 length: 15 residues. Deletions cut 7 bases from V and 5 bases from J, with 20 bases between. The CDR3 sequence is CASTPPVSLGETQYF. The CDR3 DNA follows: TGTGCCAGCACCCCTCCGGTGAGCCTAGGGGAGACCCAGTACTTC.

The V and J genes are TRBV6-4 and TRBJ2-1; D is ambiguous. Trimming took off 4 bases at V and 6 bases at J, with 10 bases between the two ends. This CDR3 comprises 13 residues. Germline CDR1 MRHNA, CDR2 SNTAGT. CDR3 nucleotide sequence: TGTGCCAGCAGTGGTCATCCGGGCAATGAGCAGTTCTTC. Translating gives CASSGHPGNEQFF.